Below, 27 T cell receptor beta chains from the same sample are listed, as sequenced in a study of CD8 T cells in Susac syndrome (dated by TCRdb to about 2019). Libraries came from the immunoSEQ multiplex PCR assay. RNA was extracted using the RNeasy kit, and roughly 0.5 to 1 ug of the RNA was reverse transcribed with random hexamers. In-frame beta chains were kept once TCRdb had trimmed the public reads at Q25 with fastp and called clones with MiXCR. Each record represents a unique CDR3 protein, reported with the most common genes and DNA among its rows. The sample contains about 130,000 distinct CDR3 sequences, 90% to 95% of them found a single time. The ten most abundant clones make up 0.2% to 0.25% of the sample. The sample was CD8+ T cells from PBMCs. Source of these receptors: a human donor with Susac syndrome.

The chain links TRBV5-4 to TRBJ2-1, with no clear D. The CDR3 length is 12 residues. The germline gives CDR1 SGHNT, CDR2 YYREEE (reference sequence). Trimming took off 4 bases at V and 10 bases at J, with 12 bases between the two ends. CDR3 DNA sequence: TGTGCCAGCAGCCCGGACCGATTGGAGCAGTTCTTC. The encoded protein is CASSPDRLEQFF.

This sequence joins TRBV19 and TRBJ2-7, with TRBD2 matching over 8 bases. The CDR3 is 13 residues long. CDR1 and CDR2 from the germline V gene are LNHDA and SQIVND (reference sequence). With 7 bases clipped from V and 2 bases from J, the junction kept 4 bases outside the gene matches. The DNA of the CDR3 is TGTGCCAGTACCCCGCGGGGGGCCTACGAGCAGTACTTC. Encoded protein: CASTPRGAYEQYF.

This chain's CDR3 is CASSLDYHESGIYEQYF. The CDR3 DNA reads TGTGCCAGCAGCTTGGACTACCACGAATCGGGTATATACGAGCAGTACTTC. This chain uses TRBV7-3 with TRBJ2-7; D is possibly TRBD2 (6 bases). The CDR3 consists of 17 residues. From germline, CDR1 is SGHTA and CDR2 FQGTGA. V was cut by 3 bases and J by 4 bases, with 22 bases left in between.

The chain recombines TRBV20-1 with TRBJ2-7; D is possibly TRBD2 (6 bases). Germline V gives CDR1 DFQATT, CDR2 SNEGSKA (reference sequence). Trimming shortened V by 6 bases and J by 0 bases, and 15 bases separated the two germline ends. The CDR3 runs 14 residues. The CDR3 nucleotides read TGCAGTGCCGATCTGGAGGGGAGCTCCTACGAGCAGTACTTC. It translates to CSADLEGSSYEQYF.

The V call is TRBV7-8, the J call TRBJ2-1; D perhaps matches TRBD1 (7 bases). Germline V gives CDR1 SGHVS, CDR2 FQNEAQ. CDR3 size: 14 residues. V gave up 2 bases and J gave up 7 bases, with 12 bases separating them. This CDR3 reads CASSLPGGRNEQFF. Here the CDR3 DNA reads TGTGCCAGCAGCTTACCAGGGGGGCGGAATGAGCAGTTCTTC.

The chain couples TRBV2 to TRBJ2-7; no definite D call. Trimming took 5 bases from V and 0 from J, leaving 11 bases between them. The germline V gene encodes CDR1 SNHLY and CDR2 FYNNEI. This CDR3 contains 14 residues. The CDR3 sequence: CASSTSLNSYEQYF. The CDR3 bases are TGTGCCAGCAGTACCTCACTTAACTCCTACGAGCAGTACTTC. Full variable domain (rest looked up from reference TRBV2 and TRBJ2-7): EPEVTQTPSHQVTQMGQEVILRCVPISNHLYFYWYRQILGQKVEFLVSFYNNEISEKSEIFDDQFSVERPDGSNFTLKIRSTKLEDSAMYFCASSTSLNSYEQYFGPGTRLTVT.

V usage is TRBV13 and J usage is TRBJ1-4; no clear D. V was pared by 3 bases and J by 6 bases, with 8 bases between. The CDR3 covers 13 residues. Germline-derived CDR1 and CDR2 are PRHDT and FYEKMQ (reference sequence). For the CDR3, the DNA is TGTGCCAGCAGCTTCGGGGTCGATGAAAAACTGTTTTTT. Its translation is CASSFGVDEKLFF. Supplemented by reference TRBV13 and TRBJ1-4, the full variable domain reads AAGVIQSPRHLIKEKRETATLKCYPIPRHDTVYWYQQGPGQDPQFLISFYEKMQSDKGSIPDRFSAQQFSDYHSELNMSSLELGDSALYFCASSFGVDEKLFFGSGTQLSVL.

The rearrangement joins TRBV2 to TRBJ2-7; the D is unclear. Trimming took 4 bases from V and 1 from J, leaving 8 bases between them. Per the germline V gene, CDR1 is SNHLY and CDR2 is FYNNEI. The CDR3 consists of 13 residues. The CDR3 nucleotides read TGTGCCAGCAGTGTAACCTTGTCCTACGAGCAGTACTTC. Protein sequence: CASSVTLSYEQYF.

The CDR3 loop is CASSYYRVSSYNEQFF. The CDR3 DNA reads as TGTGCCAGCAGTTACTATCGGGTGAGCTCCTACAATGAGCAGTTCTTC. V gene TRBV6-2 or TRBV6-3 combines with J gene TRBJ2-1; D gene ambiguous. The CDR3 extends over 16 amino acids. Germline V gene lookup returns CDR1 MNHEY and CDR2 SVGEGT. The V and J ends lost 1 base and 0 bases respectively, with 10 bases between them.

The chain recombines TRBV30 with TRBJ2-3; tentative D call: TRBD1 (5 bases). V was shortened by 3 bases and J by 3 bases, with 10 bases between the two germline ends. CDR3 length: 13 residues. From germline, CDR1 is GTSNPN and CDR2 SVGIG (reference sequence). In DNA, the CDR3 is TGTGCCTGGAGCCCTGGGGCTACAGATACGCAGTATTTT. Translated: CAWSPGATDTQYF.

The chain joins TRBV27 to TRBJ1-2; D remains ambiguous. Trimming removed 0 bases from V and 8 bases from J, with 10 bases in between. Germline CDR1 reads MNHEY; CDR2 reads SMNVEV (reference sequence). This CDR3 has 13 residues. CDR3 amino acids: CASSLSTSHGYTF. The CDR3 DNA reads TGTGCCAGCAGTTTATCGACGTCTCACGGCTACACCTTC.

The chain combines TRBV30 with TRBJ1-5; D ambiguous. Trimming left V 3 bases short and J 7 bases short, with 13 bases between. The V gene's germline CDR1 is GTSNPN and CDR2 SVGIG (reference sequence). The CDR3 spans 13 residues. The CDR3 is CAWRQALNQPQHF. CDR3 coding DNA: TGTGCCTGGAGGCAGGCGTTGAACCAGCCCCAGCATTTT.

V is TRBV2 and J is TRBJ1-5; 9 nucleotides align to TRBD1. CDR1 is SNHLY, CDR2 FYNNEI, per germline. The CDR3 sequence is 15 residues long. Unmatched junction bases numbered 6, after V lost 6 bases and J lost 3 bases. The CDR3 loop reads CASSWGTGNNQPQHF. CDR3 in DNA: TGTGCCAGCAGCTGGGGGACAGGGAACAATCAGCCCCAGCATTTT. The entire variable domain, with the rest obtained from reference TRBV2 and TRBJ1-5, is as follows: EPEVTQTPSHQVTQMGQEVILRCVPISNHLYFYWYRQILGQKVEFLVSFYNNEISEKSEIFDDQFSVERPDGSNFTLKIRSTKLEDSAMYFCASSWGTGNNQPQHFGDGTRLSIL.

The rearrangement joins TRBV29-1 to TRBJ1-1, with D hard to call. This CDR3 is built from 12 residues. Germline CDR1 and CDR2: SQVTM and ANQGSEA. The CDR3 protein is CRGEVGNTEAFF. CDR3 coding DNA: TGCAGGGGCGAGGTGGGCAACACTGAAGCTTTCTTT.

This chain connects TRBV6-6 to TRBJ2-3; D possibly corresponds to TRBD2 (5 bases). The V end lost 3 bases, the J end lost 1 base, and 8 bases lay between the germline ends. Germline CDR1 is MNHNY and CDR2 is SVGAGI (reference sequence). This CDR3 spans 14 amino acids. CDR3 sequence reads: CASSYGGGTDTQYF. DNA for the CDR3: TGTGCCAGCAGTTATGGAGGAGGCACAGATACGCAGTATTTT.

The V call is TRBV29-1, the J call TRBJ1-1; the D is unclear. This CDR3 comprises 11 residues. V was cut by 6 bases and J by 2 bases, with 7 bases left in between. Germline CDR1 is SQVTM and CDR2 is ANQGSEA. CDR3 region: CSVTLNTEAFF. CDR3 in DNA: TGCAGCGTGACCCTTAACACTGAAGCTTTCTTT.

The chain carries TRBV20-1 and TRBJ2-3, with 8 bases that match TRBD1. Trimming took 6 bases from V and 2 from J; bases not matched to a gene: 10. Germline CDR1 reads DFQATT; CDR2 reads SNEGSKA (reference sequence). The CDR3 covers 15 residues. This chain's CDR3 is CSAADRVVNTDTQYF. In nucleotides, the CDR3 is TGCAGTGCAGCGGACAGGGTCGTGAACACAGATACGCAGTATTTT.

J is TRBJ1-2 and V is TRBV12-3 or TRBV12-4; D remains ambiguous. The CDR3 is 13 residues long. Trimming cost V 2 bases and J 4 bases, with 8 bases left between them. The CDR3 region is CASSLSATYGYTF. CDR3 bases: TGTGCCAGCAGTTTATCGGCAACCTATGGCTACACCTTC.

The genes are TRBV27 and TRBJ2-7; either TRBD1 or TRBD2 may supply D (5 bases each). This CDR3 is 15 amino acids long. The V end was cut by 6 bases, the J end by 4 bases, with 19 bases between. Germline V gene lookup returns CDR1 MNHEY and CDR2 SMNVEV (reference sequence). The CDR3 DNA reads as TGTGCCAGCAGATCTGGGGACCCCCCTCGTTACGAGCAGTACTTC. It encodes CASRSGDPPRYEQYF.

The V gene is TRBV12-3 or TRBV12-4, the J gene TRBJ1-4; D unresolved. Trimming took off 3 bases at V and 7 bases at J, with 6 bases between the two ends. The CDR3 loop spans 12 amino acids. The CDR3 bases are TGTGCCAGCAGTTTGATCAGTGAAAAACTGTTTTTT. As protein: CASSLISEKLFF.

The V call is TRBV6-2 or TRBV6-3, the J call TRBJ1-1, with D possibly TRBD1 on 5 matching bases. The CDR3 totals 14 residues. Looked up from germline, CDR1 is MNHEY and CDR2 is SVGEGT. Trimming stripped 1 base from V and 5 bases from J, with 11 bases between. The CDR3 DNA reads as TGTGCCAGCAGTTACTTCTGGGGCAGAACTGAAGCTTTCTTT. Its protein is CASSYFWGRTEAFF.

V usage is TRBV7-3 and J usage is TRBJ1-1; D gene unclear. Per the germline V gene, CDR1 is SGHTA and CDR2 is FQGTGA. The germline V and J ends were trimmed by 4 bases and 3 bases, with 12 bases remaining between them. There are 14 residues in the CDR3. The CDR3 sequence is CASSSVGHHTEAFF. The CDR3 nucleotides read TGTGCCAGCAGCTCCGTAGGCCACCACACTGAAGCTTTCTTT.

The chain carries TRBV11-1 and TRBJ2-5; weak D call: TRBD2 (6 bases). Germline CDR1 is SGHAT and CDR2 is FQDESV (reference sequence). The CDR3 contains 15 residues. The V and J ends lost 5 bases and 5 bases respectively, with 18 bases between them. In nucleotides, the CDR3 is TGTGCCAGCAGCAAGGCCGGGGGACCCCCGGAGACCCAGTACTTC. It specifies CASSKAGGPPETQYF.

This chain links TRBV7-9 with TRBJ2-3; 9 bases agree with TRBD2. CDR3 length equals 13 residues. Germline values: CDR1 SEHNR, CDR2 FQNEAQ (reference sequence). V shed 8 bases, J shed 5 bases, and the junction held 5 bases outside the gene matches. The CDR3 is CASGRGGQDTQYF. The CDR3 coding sequence is TGTGCCAGCGGGCGGGGGGGCCAAGATACGCAGTATTTT.

This clonotype has only one observation. This chain uses TRBV12-3 or TRBV12-4 with TRBJ2-1; D remains ambiguous. V was trimmed by 0 bases and J by 7 bases, leaving 10 bases between them. This CDR3 is 14 amino acids long. CDR3 nucleotide sequence: TGTGCCAGCAGTTTAGCGCCGATAGGTAATGAGCAGTTCTTC. Translation gives CASSLAPIGNEQFF.

CDR3 sequence reads: CSARKLAGETYEQYF. The DNA of the CDR3 is TGCAGTGCTAGGAAACTAGCGGGGGAGACCTACGAGCAGTACTTC. The chain links TRBV20-1 to TRBJ2-7, with 11 bases identical to TRBD2. The CDR3 length is 15 residues. Trimming took 3 bases from V and 2 from J; bases not matched to a gene: 6. Germline-derived CDR1 and CDR2 are DFQATT and SNEGSKA (reference sequence).

The rearrangement uses TRBV6-4 and TRBJ2-1; 7 positions agree with TRBD2. Germline loops: CDR1 MRHNA, CDR2 SNTAGT. V was clipped by 0 bases and J by 5 bases; unmatched bases: 7. The CDR3 has 16 residues. The CDR3 nucleotides read TGTGCCAGCAGTGACTCGAGGGAGGGCCCCAACAATGAGCAGTTCTTC. Translating gives CASSDSREGPNNEQFF.